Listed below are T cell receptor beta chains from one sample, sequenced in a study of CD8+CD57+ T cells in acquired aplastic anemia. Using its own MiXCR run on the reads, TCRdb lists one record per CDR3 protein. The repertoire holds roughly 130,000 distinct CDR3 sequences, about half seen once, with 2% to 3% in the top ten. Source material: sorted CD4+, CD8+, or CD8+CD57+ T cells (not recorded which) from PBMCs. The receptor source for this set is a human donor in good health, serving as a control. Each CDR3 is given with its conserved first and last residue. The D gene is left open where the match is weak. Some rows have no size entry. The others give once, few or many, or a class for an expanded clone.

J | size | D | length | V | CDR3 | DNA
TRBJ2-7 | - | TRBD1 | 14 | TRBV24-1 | CATSAGTGGDEHYF | TGTGCCACCAGTGCCGGGACAGGGGGCGACGAGCATTACTTC
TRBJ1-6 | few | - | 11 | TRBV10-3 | CAISGFGALHF | TGTGCCATCAGTGGTTTTGGTGCCCTCCACTTT
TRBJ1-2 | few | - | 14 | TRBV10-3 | CAIRGTANVYGYTF | TGTGCCATCAGAGGGACGGCCAACGTCTATGGCTACACCTTC
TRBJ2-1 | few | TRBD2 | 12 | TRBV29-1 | CSVAAGVGSMFF | TGCAGCGTTGCAGCGGGAGTGGGGAGTATGTTCTTC
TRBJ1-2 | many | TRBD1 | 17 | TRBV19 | CASSTKRDSITNYGYTF | TGTGCCAGTAGTACCAAGAGGGACAGCATTACTAACTATGGCTACACCTTC
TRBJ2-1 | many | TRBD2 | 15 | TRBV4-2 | CASSQSSGGAHEQFF | TGTGCCAGCAGCCAGAGTAGCGGGGGGGCCCATGAGCAGTTCTTC
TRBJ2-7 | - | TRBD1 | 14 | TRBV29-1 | CSVGSGTGADEQYF | TGCAGCGTTGGGTCCGGGACAGGGGCCGACGAGCAGTACTTC
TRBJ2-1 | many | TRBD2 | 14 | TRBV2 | CASRRTSGLNEQFF | TGTGCCAGCAGACGGACTAGCGGGCTCAATGAGCAGTTCTTC
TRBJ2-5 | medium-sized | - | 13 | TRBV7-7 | CASGRGVEETQYF | TGTGCCAGCGGGAGGGGGGTGGAAGAGACCCAGTACTTC
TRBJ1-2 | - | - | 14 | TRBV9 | CASSVDLGSYSYTF | TGTGCCAGCAGCGTAGATCTGGGATCTTATAGCTACACCTTC
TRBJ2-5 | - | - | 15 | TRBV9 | CASSVLSSSAETQYF | TGTGCCAGCAGCGTTCTTTCTAGTTCTGCAGAGACCCAGTACTTC
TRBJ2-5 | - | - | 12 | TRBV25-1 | CASSRPEETQYF | TGTGCCAGCAGCCGCCCCGAAGAGACCCAGTACTTC
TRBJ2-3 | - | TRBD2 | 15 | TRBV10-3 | CAISGSSGRPDTQYF | TGTGCCATCAGTGGTTCTAGCGGGAGGCCAGATACGCAGTATTTT
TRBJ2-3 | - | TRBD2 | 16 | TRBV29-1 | CSPVGTSGGARDTQYF | TGCAGCCCCGTTGGGACTAGCGGGGGGGCACGGGATACGCAGTATTTT
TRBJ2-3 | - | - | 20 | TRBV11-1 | CASSLGLGVVVRKATDTQYF | TGTGCCAGCAGCTTAGGCTTGGGAGTTGTTGTACGGAAAGCCACAGATACGCAGTATTTT
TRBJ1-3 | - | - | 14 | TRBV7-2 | CASSLVSDGNTIYF | TGTGCCAGCAGCTTAGTGTCTGATGGAAACACCATATATTTT
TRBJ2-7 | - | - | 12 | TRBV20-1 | CSAKYTSVEQYF | TGCAGTGCTAAGTACACCAGCGTCGAGCAGTACTTC
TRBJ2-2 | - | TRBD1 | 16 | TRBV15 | CATSRGQGLGTGELFF | TGTGCCACCAGCAGGGGACAGGGTCTGGGCACCGGGGAGCTGTTTTTT
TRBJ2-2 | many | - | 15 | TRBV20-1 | CSARPGTGNTGELFF | TGCAGTGCCCGTCCCGGGACGGGTAACACCGGGGAGCTGTTTTTT
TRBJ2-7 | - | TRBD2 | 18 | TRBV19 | CASSIPPAGGQPTYEQYF | TGTGCCAGTAGTATCCCCCCAGCGGGGGGCCAACCTACCTACGAGCAGTACTTC
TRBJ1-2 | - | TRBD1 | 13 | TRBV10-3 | CAIRRTGGNGCTF | TGCGCCATCAGGAGGACAGGCGGTAATGGCTGCACCTTC
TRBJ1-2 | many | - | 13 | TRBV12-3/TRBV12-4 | CASSLNRVAGYTF | TGTGCCAGCAGTTTGAACCGGGTTGCAGGGTACACCTTC
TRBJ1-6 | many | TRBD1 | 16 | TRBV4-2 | CASTKTGSSYNSPLHF | TGTGCCAGCACCAAGACAGGGAGCTCCTATAATTCACCCCTCCACTTT
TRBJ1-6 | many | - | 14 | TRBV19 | CASRERVSNSPLHF | TGTGCCAGTAGAGAGAGGGTGAGTAATTCACCCCTCCACTTT
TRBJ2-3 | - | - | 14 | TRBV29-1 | CSAEWSGDGDTQYF | TGCAGCGCCGAATGGTCAGGGGATGGAGATACGCAGTATTTT
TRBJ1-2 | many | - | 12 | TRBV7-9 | CASSLDNRGYTF | TGTGCCAGCAGCTTAGACAATCGGGGCTACACCTTC
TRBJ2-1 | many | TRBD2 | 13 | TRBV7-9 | CASSGGAYNEQFF | TGTGCCAGCAGCGGGGGGGCCTACAATGAGCAGTTCTTC
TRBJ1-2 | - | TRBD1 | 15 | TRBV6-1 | CASSEVGQGAGGYTF | TGTGCCAGCAGTGAAGTCGGACAGGGGGCAGGCGGCTACACCTTC
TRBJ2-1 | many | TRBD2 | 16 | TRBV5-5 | CASSHGGGLLYNEQFF | TGTGCCAGCAGCCATGGCGGGGGGCTCCTCTACAATGAGCAGTTCTTC
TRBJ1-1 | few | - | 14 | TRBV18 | CASSPQADTREAFF | TGTGCCAGCTCACCACAAGCAGATACCCGGGAAGCTTTCTTT
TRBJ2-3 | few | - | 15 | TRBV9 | CASSVEGLSTDTQYF | TGTGCCAGCAGCGTAGAAGGATTAAGCACAGATACGCAGTATTTT
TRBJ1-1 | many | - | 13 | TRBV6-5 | CASSYGVHTEAFF | TGTGCCAGCAGTTATGGAGTACACACTGAAGCTTTCTTT
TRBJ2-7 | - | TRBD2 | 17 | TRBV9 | CASSVAMGVAGDNEQYF | TGTGCCAGCAGCGTAGCTATGGGAGTAGCGGGGGACAACGAGCAGTACTTC
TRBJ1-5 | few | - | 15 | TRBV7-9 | CASSLRDTGNQPQHF | TGTGCCAGCAGCTTACGTGACACCGGCAATCAGCCCCAGCATTTT
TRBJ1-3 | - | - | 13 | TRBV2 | CASKAGTGNTIYF | TGTGCCAGCAAGGCAGGCACTGGAAACACCATATATTTT
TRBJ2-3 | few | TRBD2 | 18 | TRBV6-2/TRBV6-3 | CASSYRRPTSGGADTQYF | TGTGCCAGCAGTTACCGGCGGCCGACTAGCGGGGGGGCAGATACGCAGTATTTT
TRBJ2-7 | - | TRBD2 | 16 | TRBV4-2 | CASSPAGTTKSYEQYF | TGTGCCAGCAGCCCTGCCGGGACTACCAAGTCCTACGAGCAGTACTTC
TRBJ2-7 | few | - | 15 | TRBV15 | CATSRDKRLPYEQYF | TGTGCCACCAGCAGAGATAAGCGTCTTCCCTACGAGCAGTACTTC
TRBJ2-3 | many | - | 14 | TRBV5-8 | CASSVNLGADTQYF | TGTGCCAGCAGCGTGAATTTGGGGGCAGATACGCAGTATTTT
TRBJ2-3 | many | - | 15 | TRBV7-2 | CASSPVGGRTDTQYF | TGTGCCAGCAGCCCAGTCGGGGGACGCACAGATACGCAGTATTTT
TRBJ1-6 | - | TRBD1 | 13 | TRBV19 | CASTQGATSPLHF | TGTGCCAGTACCCAGGGGGCGACTTCACCCCTCCACTTT
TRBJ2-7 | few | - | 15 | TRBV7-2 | CASSSGQGGAGEQYF | TGTGCCAGCAGCTCCGGACAGGGAGGGGCCGGGGAGCAGTACTTC
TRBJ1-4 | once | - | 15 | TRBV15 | CATSGGSARGGKLFF | TGTGCCACCAGCGGGGGATCGGCGAGGGGGGGAAAACTGTTTTTT
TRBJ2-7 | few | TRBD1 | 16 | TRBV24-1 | CATSDLGGQGGYEQYF | TGTGCCACCAGTGATTTGGGAGGACAGGGTGGTTACGAGCAGTACTTC
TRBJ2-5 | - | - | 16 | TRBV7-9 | CATRTQTGTNQETQYF | TGTGCCACCAGAACCCAAACAGGGACAAATCAAGAGACCCAGTACTTC
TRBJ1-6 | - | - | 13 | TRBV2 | CASSERVFSPLHF | TGTGCCAGCAGTGAAAGAGTGTTTTCACCCCTCCACTTT
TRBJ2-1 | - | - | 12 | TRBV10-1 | CASWFTSPLRIF | TGCGCCAGTTGGTTCACTAGTCCTCTGAGGATCTTC
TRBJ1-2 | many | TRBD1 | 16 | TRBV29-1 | CSVEGAGTGLNYGYTF | TGCAGCGTTGAAGGTGCCGGGACAGGGCTCAACTATGGCTACACCTTC
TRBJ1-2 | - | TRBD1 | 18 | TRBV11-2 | CASSLEGQGAFRNYGYTF | TGTGCCAGCAGCTTAGAAGGACAGGGGGCTTTTAGGAACTATGGCTACACCTTC
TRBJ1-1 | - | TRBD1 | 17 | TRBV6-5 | CASSYSRQGRVRTEAFF | TGTGCCAGCAGTTACTCCAGACAGGGGAGGGTGCGAACTGAAGCTTTCTTT
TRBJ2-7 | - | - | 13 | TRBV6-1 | CASNGRGRGEQYF | TGTGCCAGCAACGGGCGGGGGCGAGGCGAGCAGTACTTC
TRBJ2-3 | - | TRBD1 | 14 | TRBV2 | CASSEGTGADTQYF | TGTGCCAGCAGTGAAGGGACAGGGGCAGATACGCAGTATTTT
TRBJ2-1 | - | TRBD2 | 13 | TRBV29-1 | CGVEGGGHNEQFF | TGCGGCGTGGAAGGCGGGGGGCACAATGAGCAGTTCTTC
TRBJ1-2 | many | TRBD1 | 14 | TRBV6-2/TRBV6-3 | CASSYSQGARGYTF | TGTGCCAGCAGTTACAGTCAGGGGGCGAGAGGCTACACCTTC
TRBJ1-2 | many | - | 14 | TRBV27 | CASSSTRDLNGYTF | TGTGCCAGCAGTTCGACCCGGGACCTCAATGGCTACACCTTC
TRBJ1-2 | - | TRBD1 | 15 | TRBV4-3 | CASSQDDRETYGYTF | TGCGCCAGCAGCCAAGATGACAGGGAGACATATGGCTACACCTTC
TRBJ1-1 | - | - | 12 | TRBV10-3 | CASSQQGREAFF | TGTGCCAGCAGCCAACAGGGAAGGGAAGCTTTCTTT
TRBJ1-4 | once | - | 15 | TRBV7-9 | CASSFSGRVNEKLFF | TGTGCCAGCAGCTTCTCGGGCAGGGTTAATGAAAAACTGTTTTTT
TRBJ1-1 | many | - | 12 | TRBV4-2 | CASSQERGRAFF | TGTGCCAGCAGCCAAGAGAGGGGGAGAGCTTTCTTT
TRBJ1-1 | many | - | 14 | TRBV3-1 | CASSQAQTGAEAFF | TGTGCCAGCAGCCAAGCCCAGACCGGGGCTGAAGCTTTCTTT